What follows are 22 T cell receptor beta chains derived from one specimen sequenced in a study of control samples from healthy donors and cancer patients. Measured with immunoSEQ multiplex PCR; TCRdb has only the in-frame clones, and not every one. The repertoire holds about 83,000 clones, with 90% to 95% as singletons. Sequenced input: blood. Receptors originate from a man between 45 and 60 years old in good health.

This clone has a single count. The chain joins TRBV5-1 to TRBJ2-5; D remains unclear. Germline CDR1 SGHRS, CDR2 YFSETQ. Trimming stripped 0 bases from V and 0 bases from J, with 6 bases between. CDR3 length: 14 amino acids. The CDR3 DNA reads TGCGCCAGCAGCTTGGGGGCCTACCAAGAGACCCAGTACTTC. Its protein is CASSLGAYQETQYF.

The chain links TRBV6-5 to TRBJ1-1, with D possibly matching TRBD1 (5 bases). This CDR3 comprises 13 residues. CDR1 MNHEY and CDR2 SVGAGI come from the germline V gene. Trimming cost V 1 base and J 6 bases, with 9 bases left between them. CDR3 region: CASSYYPRAEAFF. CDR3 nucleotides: TGTGCCAGCAGTTACTACCCCAGGGCTGAAGCTTTCTTT.

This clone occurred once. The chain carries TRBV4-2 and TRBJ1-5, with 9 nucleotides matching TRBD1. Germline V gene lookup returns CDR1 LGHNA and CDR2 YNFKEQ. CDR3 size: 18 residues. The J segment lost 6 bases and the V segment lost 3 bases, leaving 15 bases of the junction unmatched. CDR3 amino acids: CASSQPKQGARQIQPQHF. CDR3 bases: TGTGCCAGCAGCCAGCCTAAACAGGGGGCGCGTCAAATTCAGCCCCAGCATTTT.

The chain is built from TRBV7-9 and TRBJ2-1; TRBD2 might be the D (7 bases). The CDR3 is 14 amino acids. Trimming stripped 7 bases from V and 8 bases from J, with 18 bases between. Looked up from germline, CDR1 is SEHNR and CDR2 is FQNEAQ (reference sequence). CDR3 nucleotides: TGTGCCAGCACCGTCATGGGGGGGCCTCATGAGCAGTTCTTC. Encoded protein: CASTVMGGPHEQFF.

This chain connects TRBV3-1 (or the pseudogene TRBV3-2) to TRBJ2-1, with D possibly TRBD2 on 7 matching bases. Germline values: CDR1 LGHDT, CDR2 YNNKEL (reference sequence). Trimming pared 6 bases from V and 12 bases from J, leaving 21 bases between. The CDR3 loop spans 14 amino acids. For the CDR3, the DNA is TGTGCCAGCAGTAGGGGGGAGGGGATAGGACGGCAGTTCTTC. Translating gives CASSRGEGIGRQFF.

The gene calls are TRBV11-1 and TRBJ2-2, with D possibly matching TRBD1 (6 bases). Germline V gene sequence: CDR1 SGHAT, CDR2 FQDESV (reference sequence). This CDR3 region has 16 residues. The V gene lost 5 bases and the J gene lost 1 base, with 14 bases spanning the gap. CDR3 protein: CASSGYQDRNTGELFF. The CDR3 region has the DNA TGTGCCAGCAGCGGGTATCAGGACAGGAACACCGGGGAGCTGTTTTTT.

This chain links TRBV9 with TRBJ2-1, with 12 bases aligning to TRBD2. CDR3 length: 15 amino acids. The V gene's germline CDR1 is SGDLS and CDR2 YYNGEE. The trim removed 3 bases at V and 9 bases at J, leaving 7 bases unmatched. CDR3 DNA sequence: TGTGCCAGCAGCGGGTCTAGCGGGGGGGCCGCTGAGCAGTTCTTC. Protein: CASSGSSGGAAEQFF.

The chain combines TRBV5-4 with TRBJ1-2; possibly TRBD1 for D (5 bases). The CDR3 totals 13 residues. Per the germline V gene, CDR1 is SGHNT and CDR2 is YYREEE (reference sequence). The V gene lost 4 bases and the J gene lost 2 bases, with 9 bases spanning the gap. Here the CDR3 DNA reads TGTGCCAGCAGCGGAAAGGGGAACTATGGCTACACCTTC. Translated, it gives CASSGKGNYGYTF.

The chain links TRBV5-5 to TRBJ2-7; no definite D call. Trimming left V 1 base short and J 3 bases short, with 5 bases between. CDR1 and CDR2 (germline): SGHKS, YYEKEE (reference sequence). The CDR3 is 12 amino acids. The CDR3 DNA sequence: TGTGCCAGCAGCTTGATCGACTACGAGCAGTACTTC. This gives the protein CASSLIDYEQYF.

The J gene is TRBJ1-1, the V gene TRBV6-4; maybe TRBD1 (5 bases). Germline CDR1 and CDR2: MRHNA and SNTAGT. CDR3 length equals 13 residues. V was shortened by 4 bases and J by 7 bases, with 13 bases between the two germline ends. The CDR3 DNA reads TGTGCCAGCAGTGCAGGGCCCGAGGGTGAAGCTTTCTTT. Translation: CASSAGPEGEAFF.

CDR3 region: CASSSSGGAYEQFF. DNA for the CDR3: TGCGCCAGCAGCTCTAGCGGGGGGGCCTATGAGCAGTTCTTC. The chain joins TRBV5-1 to TRBJ2-1; TRBD2 matches at 12 bases. With 3 bases clipped from V and 8 bases from J, the junction kept 3 bases outside the gene matches. Germline-derived CDR1 and CDR2 are SGHRS and YFSETQ. This CDR3 has 14 amino acids.

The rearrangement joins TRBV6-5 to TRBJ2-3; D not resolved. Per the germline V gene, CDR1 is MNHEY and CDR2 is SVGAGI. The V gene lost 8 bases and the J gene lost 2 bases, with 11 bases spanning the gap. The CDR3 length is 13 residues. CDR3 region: CASGPIPTDTQYF. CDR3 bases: TGTGCCAGCGGACCGATACCCACAGATACGCAGTATTTT.

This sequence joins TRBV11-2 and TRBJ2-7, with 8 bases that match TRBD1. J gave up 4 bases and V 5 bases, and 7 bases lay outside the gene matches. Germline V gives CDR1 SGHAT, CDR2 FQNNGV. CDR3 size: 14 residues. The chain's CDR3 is CASSPDRDSYEQYF. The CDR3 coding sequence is TGTGCCAGCAGCCCGGACAGGGACTCGTACGAGCAGTACTTC.

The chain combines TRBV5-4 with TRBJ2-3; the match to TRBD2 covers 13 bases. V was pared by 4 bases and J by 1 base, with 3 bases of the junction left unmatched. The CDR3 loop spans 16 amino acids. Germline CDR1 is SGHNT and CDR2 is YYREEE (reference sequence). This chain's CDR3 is CASSQGTSGGTDTQYF. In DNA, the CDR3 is TGTGCCAGCAGCCAGGGGACTAGCGGGGGCACAGATACGCAGTATTTT.

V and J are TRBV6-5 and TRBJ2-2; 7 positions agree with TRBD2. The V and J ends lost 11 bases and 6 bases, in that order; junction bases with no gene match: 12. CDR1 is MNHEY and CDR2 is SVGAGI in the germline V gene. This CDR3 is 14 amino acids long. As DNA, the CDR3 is TGTGCCGGTCAGGGAGGGTGGCACGCCGGGGAGCTGTTTTTT. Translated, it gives CAGQGGWHAGELFF.

For the CDR3, the DNA is TGTGCCAGCAGCTCACAGGGAGGGCACACCGGGGAGCTGTTTTTT. Protein sequence: CASSSQGGHTGELFF. This chain joins TRBV7-6 and TRBJ2-2; a weak D match, TRBD2 (7 bases). The CDR3 contains 15 residues. Germline-derived CDR1 and CDR2 are SGHVS and FNYEAQ. V was pared by 4 bases and J by 3 bases, with 12 bases between.

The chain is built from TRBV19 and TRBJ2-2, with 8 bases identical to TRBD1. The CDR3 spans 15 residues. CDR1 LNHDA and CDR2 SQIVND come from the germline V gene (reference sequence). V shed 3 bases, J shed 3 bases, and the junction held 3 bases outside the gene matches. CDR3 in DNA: TGTGCCAGTAGTATCGGGACAGGTGACACCGGGGAGCTGTTTTTT. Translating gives CASSIGTGDTGELFF.

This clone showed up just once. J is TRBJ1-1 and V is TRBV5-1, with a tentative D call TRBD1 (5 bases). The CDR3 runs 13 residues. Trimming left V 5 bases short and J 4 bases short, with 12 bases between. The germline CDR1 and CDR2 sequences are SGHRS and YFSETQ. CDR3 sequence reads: CASSLRGSTEAFF. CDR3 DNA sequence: TGCGCCAGCAGTCTGCGGGGGAGCACTGAAGCTTTCTTT.

For the CDR3, the DNA is TGTGCCAGCAGCAGAGACACTGAAGCTTTCTTT. Translation gives CASSRDTEAFF. The chain combines TRBV3-1 (or the pseudogene TRBV3-2) with TRBJ1-1; D remains unclear. CDR3 length: 11 amino acids. In germline, CDR1 is LGHDT, CDR2 YNNKEL (reference sequence). V dropped 5 bases and J dropped 3 bases, with 4 bases sitting between them.

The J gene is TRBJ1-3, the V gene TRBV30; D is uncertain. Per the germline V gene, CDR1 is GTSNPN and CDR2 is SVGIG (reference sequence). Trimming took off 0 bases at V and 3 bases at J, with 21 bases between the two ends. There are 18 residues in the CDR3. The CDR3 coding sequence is TGTGCCTGGAGTGTACAAGTACGCCTTAGCGCCGGTGGAAACACCATATATTTT. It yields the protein CAWSVQVRLSAGGNTIYF.

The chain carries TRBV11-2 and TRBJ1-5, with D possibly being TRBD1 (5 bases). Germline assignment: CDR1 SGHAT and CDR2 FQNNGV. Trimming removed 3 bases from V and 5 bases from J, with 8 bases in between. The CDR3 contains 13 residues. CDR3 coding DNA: TGTGCCAGCAGCTTCGGGGCACATCAGCCCCAGCATTTT. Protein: CASSFGAHQPQHF.

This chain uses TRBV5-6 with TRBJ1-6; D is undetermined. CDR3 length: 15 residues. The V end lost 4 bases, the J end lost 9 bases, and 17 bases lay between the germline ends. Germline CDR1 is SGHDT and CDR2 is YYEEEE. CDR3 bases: TGTGCCAGCAGCCGATCGGCGGGAGCTGGTTCACCCCTCCACTTT. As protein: CASSRSAGAGSPLHF. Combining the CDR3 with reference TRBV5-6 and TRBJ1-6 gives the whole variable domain DAGVTQSPTHLIKTRGQQVTLRCSPKSGHDTVSWYQQALGQGPQFIFQYYEEEERQRGNFPDRFSGHQFPNYSSELNVNALLLGDSALYLCASSRSAGAGSPLHFGNGTRLTVT.